This TCR beta chain came from a study of blood T cell repertoires in COVID-19 (dated by TCRdb to 2018 to 2021). With respect to the entire study: Samples covering the acute and convalescent phases of COVID-19 were provided by collaborators in the United States, Italy and Spain. Deeply sampled blood TCRbeta repertoires from subjects exposed to, actively infected with, or recovered from COVID-19 were included in the dataset. The repertoires were made available in a free public database intended to serve as a resource for research on the immune response to SARS-CoV-2. The prospective study material was composed of cDNA or gDNA derived from T cells, B-cell-depleted T cells, or PBMCs. A de-identified subject ID, COVID-19 status, age in years and sex were almost always included in the sample metadata. The samples were drawn from two sources: the first 160 participants of the ongoing ImmuneRACE study, and 950 to 1,500 subjects contributed by 6 global collaborators. Where available, HLA class I and class II types were taken from metadata supplied by the sample provider and were not determined by assay-based typing. What the work shows at the level of the full study, not this receptor alone: The amount of clinical and demographic metadata varied by source and participant and was provided uncurated.

In the prospective study, participants were about 18 to 100 years old, resided in under 30 geographic areas of the United States, and were enrolled through a virtual design. In the prospective study, cohorts were assigned on the basis of participant-reported clinical history obtained from a screening survey and a study questionnaire. Recovered participants in ImmuneRACE Cohort 3 were defined by two consecutive negative NP/OP PCR tests, clearance by a healthcare professional, or resolution of symptoms. Mobile phlebotomists in the prospective study collected whole blood, serum and a nasopharyngeal or oropharyngeal swab from every participant. Participants in the prospective study had the option to provide additional blood draws and questionnaires over a 2-month period. Prospective study blood samples were shipped either frozen or at room temperature before DNA extraction. CDR1 SGHKS and CDR2 YYEKEE were looked up in the germline V gene (reference sequence). Its CDR3 holds 17 amino acids, cysteine through phenylalanine. Only the CDR3 part of the read is kept: 51 bases, read in frame from the first base. V has 4 bases trimmed and J has 6 bases trimmed; junction bases matching no gene number 14.

On this clone itself: Its recognized antigen is unknown. The sample holds no much larger clone one base away, and base qualities are not on file.

The immunoSEQ Assay, a bias-controlled multiplex PCR, was used to amplify TCRbeta CDR3 regions from genomic DNA. On the study's bioinformatics: The number of nucleated cells in each sample was estimated from the amplification of reference gene primers within the assay. To quantify the absolute abundance of each unique TCRbeta CDR3 rearrangement, sequence reads were collapsed and filtered. For each sample, productive Simpson clonality was calculated as the square root of Simpson's diversity index over productive rearrangements. TCRdb obtained this table from immuneACCESS and retained in-frame rearrangements with V and J assigned. These tables miss some clones; where compared with another copy, unresolved V genes account for less than half of the shortfall, and the remainder is unexplained. Clone size and V and J calls were adopted from that table, with D and trimming inferred from the DNA. In all, the sample holds approximately 170,000 clones, and 80% to 90% of those were seen once. Of the sample, about 8% is held by the ten largest clones.

The sample taken for sequencing was PBMCs or T cells enriched from blood (not recorded which). The chain is made from TRBV5-5 and TRBJ2-7, with 12 bases in between that match TRBD1. This TCR derives from a woman aged 45-59 years who had recovered from COVID-19. The CDR3 in this case is CASSIWSLGTGGAEQYF. The nucleotide sequence is TGTGCCAGCAGCATTTGGAGTTTGGGGACAGGGGGCGCCGAGCAGTACTTC.